A selection of T cell receptor beta chains follows, all from one sample in a study of cytomegalovirus exposure and HLA in healthy donors. Assay: immunoSEQ multiplex PCR; the TCRdb copy retains only in-frame clones and omits some. The sample includes approximately 180,000 clones, about four fifths of them seen just once. Input material: PBMCs. These receptors were obtained from a man younger than 40 in good health and CMV-seropositive. Both conserved end residues are part of each CDR3. Each record gives: D gene, J gene, V gene, clone size, CDR3 protein, CDR3 DNA. The D gene is left open where the match is weak. Clone size is given for some rows only: seen once, a few or many times, or a class if the clone is expanded.

d_call: TRBD1; j_call: TRBJ2-1; v_call: TRBV25-1; clone_size: -; cdr3_aa: CASRTGPNEQFF; cdr3_nt: TGTGCCAGCAGGACAGGGCCCAATGAGCAGTTCTTC
d_call: -; j_call: TRBJ1-4; v_call: TRBV28; clone_size: -; cdr3_aa: CASSPPGLGGEKLFF; cdr3_nt: TGTGCCAGCAGTCCCCCGGGCCTCGGAGGCGAAAAACTGTTTTTT
d_call: -; j_call: TRBJ2-6; v_call: TRBV12-2; clone_size: -; cdr3_aa: CASRLPRRLAISGANVLTF; cdr3_nt: TGTGCAAGTCGCTTACCTCGGAGACTAGCGATATCTGGGGCCAACGTCCTGACTTTC
d_call: -; j_call: TRBJ2-5; v_call: TRBV5-4; clone_size: -; cdr3_aa: CASSTAKGTGETQYF; cdr3_nt: TGTGCCAGCAGTACGGCAAAAGGTACCGGGGAGACCCAGTACTTC
d_call: TRBD1; j_call: TRBJ2-3; v_call: TRBV6-6; clone_size: -; cdr3_aa: CASSLTGGSTDTQYF; cdr3_nt: TGTGCCAGCAGTTTAACAGGGGGTAGCACAGATACGCAGTATTTT
d_call: -; j_call: TRBJ1-5; v_call: TRBV6-1; clone_size: once; cdr3_aa: CASVRAGVTQPQHF; cdr3_nt: TGTGCCAGCGTGAGGGCAGGGGTAACTCAGCCCCAGCATTTT
d_call: TRBD1; j_call: TRBJ2-7; v_call: TRBV6-6; clone_size: once; cdr3_aa: CASIPGTGLGEQYF; cdr3_nt: TGTGCCAGCATTCCCGGGACAGGGTTAGGCGAGCAGTACTTC
d_call: -; j_call: TRBJ1-3; v_call: TRBV30; clone_size: -; cdr3_aa: CAWSGGDQRNTIYF; cdr3_nt: TGTGCCTGGAGTGGGGGGGATCAACGAAACACCATATATTTT
d_call: TRBD2; j_call: TRBJ2-1; v_call: TRBV4-3; clone_size: -; cdr3_aa: CASSQALSGGTYNEQFF; cdr3_nt: TGCGCCAGCAGCCAGGCTTTGAGCGGGGGGACCTACAATGAGCAGTTCTTC
d_call: TRBD1; j_call: TRBJ1-4; v_call: TRBV4-2; clone_size: -; cdr3_aa: CASTPDRGEDNEKLFF; cdr3_nt: TGTGCCAGCACCCCGGACAGGGGGGAGGATAATGAAAAACTGTTTTTT
d_call: TRBD2; j_call: TRBJ2-1; v_call: TRBV27; clone_size: -; cdr3_aa: CASSPRTSGRGVEQFF; cdr3_nt: TGTGCCAGCAGTCCCCGAACTAGCGGGAGGGGGGTTGAGCAGTTCTTC
d_call: -; j_call: TRBJ2-5; v_call: TRBV4-2; clone_size: -; cdr3_aa: CASSQSYRGTQETQYF; cdr3_nt: TGTGCCAGCAGCCAAAGTTATAGGGGTACGCAAGAGACCCAGTACTTC
d_call: -; j_call: TRBJ1-1; v_call: TRBV30; clone_size: -; cdr3_aa: CAWRIGQPGMNTEAFF; cdr3_nt: TGTGCCTGGAGAATAGGGCAGCCAGGGATGAACACTGAAGCTTTCTTT
d_call: TRBD1; j_call: TRBJ2-5; v_call: TRBV5-6; clone_size: -; cdr3_aa: CASSFNRGQETQYF; cdr3_nt: TGTGCCAGCAGCTTCAACAGGGGTCAAGAGACCCAGTACTTC
d_call: -; j_call: TRBJ2-7; v_call: TRBV27; clone_size: once; cdr3_aa: CASRRGRAHEQYF; cdr3_nt: TGTGCCAGCAGGCGGGGCAGGGCCCACGAGCAGTACTTC
d_call: TRBD1; j_call: TRBJ1-2; v_call: TRBV2; clone_size: few; cdr3_aa: CASSGFPGQGSGYTF; cdr3_nt: TGTGCCAGCAGTGGGTTCCCGGGACAGGGGAGTGGCTACACCTTC
d_call: -; j_call: TRBJ2-7; v_call: TRBV7-6; clone_size: once; cdr3_aa: CASSVTGGREQYF; cdr3_nt: TGTGCCAGCAGCGTGACAGGTGGGCGCGAGCAGTACTTC
d_call: TRBD1; j_call: TRBJ2-7; v_call: TRBV5-6; clone_size: few; cdr3_aa: CASRGTGGVYEQYF; cdr3_nt: TGTGCCAGCAGGGGGACAGGGGGCGTCTACGAGCAGTACTTC
d_call: -; j_call: TRBJ2-2; v_call: TRBV7-8; clone_size: -; cdr3_aa: CASSPTVGAGELFF; cdr3_nt: TGTGCCAGCAGCCCTACCGTCGGGGCCGGGGAGCTGTTTTTT
d_call: -; j_call: TRBJ2-1; v_call: TRBV7-9; clone_size: -; cdr3_aa: CASSSVISASSYNEQFF; cdr3_nt: TGTGCCAGCAGCTCCGTCATTAGCGCTAGCTCCTACAATGAGCAGTTCTTC
d_call: TRBD1; j_call: TRBJ2-7; v_call: TRBV7-6; clone_size: -; cdr3_aa: CASSFGTAKRMDEQYF; cdr3_nt: TGTGCCAGCAGCTTCGGGACAGCCAAAAGGATGGACGAGCAGTACTTC
d_call: -; j_call: TRBJ2-2; v_call: TRBV6-1; clone_size: -; cdr3_aa: CASREVRGTGELFF; cdr3_nt: TGTGCCAGCAGGGAGGTTAGGGGGACCGGGGAGCTGTTTTTT
d_call: -; j_call: TRBJ2-1; v_call: TRBV6-5; clone_size: -; cdr3_aa: CASSSVRSSYNEQFF; cdr3_nt: TGTGCCAGCAGTTCCGTTCGGAGCTCCTACAATGAGCAGTTCTTC
d_call: -; j_call: TRBJ2-7; v_call: TRBV7-9; clone_size: few; cdr3_aa: CSSSPTGYEQYF; cdr3_nt: TGTTCCAGCAGCCCGACTGGCTACGAGCAGTACTTC
d_call: -; j_call: TRBJ2-5; v_call: TRBV6-1; clone_size: -; cdr3_aa: CASSEVPRQVGQETQYF; cdr3_nt: TGTGCCAGCAGTGAAGTTCCCCGACAGGTTGGCCAAGAGACCCAGTACTTC
d_call: TRBD1; j_call: TRBJ2-3; v_call: TRBV7-2; clone_size: once; cdr3_aa: CASSLSDRRQGKTDTQYF; cdr3_nt: TGTGCCAGCAGCTTAAGTGATCGTAGACAGGGGAAGACAGATACGCAGTATTTT
d_call: -; j_call: TRBJ2-5; v_call: TRBV6-1; clone_size: -; cdr3_aa: CASSVTGPGGETQYF; cdr3_nt: TGTGCCAGCAGCGTGACAGGGCCTGGGGGGGAGACCCAGTACTTC
d_call: -; j_call: TRBJ2-7; v_call: TRBV12-5; clone_size: -; cdr3_aa: CASGLVTGFPYEQYF; cdr3_nt: TGTGCTAGTGGTTTGGTAACGGGATTCCCCTACGAGCAGTACTTC
d_call: -; j_call: TRBJ2-4; v_call: TRBV30; clone_size: -; cdr3_aa: CAWSRGLGAAKNIQYF; cdr3_nt: TGTGCCTGGAGTCGAGGACTGGGAGCGGCCAAAAACATTCAGTACTTC
d_call: -; j_call: TRBJ1-2; v_call: TRBV25-1; clone_size: -; cdr3_aa: CASSEYAGRGYTF; cdr3_nt: TGTGCCAGCAGTGAATATGCTGGGAGGGGCTACACCTTC
d_call: -; j_call: TRBJ2-3; v_call: TRBV7-3; clone_size: -; cdr3_aa: CASSYSGGTDTQYF; cdr3_nt: TGTGCCAGCAGCTATAGCGGCGGCACAGATACGCAGTATTTT
d_call: TRBD1; j_call: TRBJ2-1; v_call: TRBV9; clone_size: -; cdr3_aa: CASSETGGSYNEQFF; cdr3_nt: TGTGCCAGCAGCGAAACAGGGGGCAGTTACAATGAGCAGTTCTTC
d_call: TRBD2; j_call: TRBJ2-2; v_call: TRBV9; clone_size: -; cdr3_aa: CASSEPPAGGLTGELFF; cdr3_nt: TGTGCCAGCAGCGAGCCCCCGGCGGGGGGACTCACCGGGGAGCTGTTTTTT
d_call: -; j_call: TRBJ2-6; v_call: TRBV28; clone_size: -; cdr3_aa: CAIATGGTGANVLTF; cdr3_nt: TGTGCCATCGCCACGGGGGGCACTGGGGCCAACGTCCTGACTTTC
d_call: -; j_call: TRBJ1-5; v_call: TRBV27; clone_size: few; cdr3_aa: CASSLRGSYQPQHF; cdr3_nt: TGTGCCAGCAGTTTAAGAGGGAGTTATCAGCCCCAGCATTTT
d_call: TRBD2; j_call: TRBJ2-7; v_call: TRBV11-2; clone_size: -; cdr3_aa: CASRASGGGGGIYEQYF; cdr3_nt: TGTGCCAGCAGGGCTAGCGGGGGCGGTGGGGGAATCTACGAGCAGTACTTC
d_call: -; j_call: TRBJ2-1; v_call: TRBV23-1; clone_size: -; cdr3_aa: CSDNEQFF; cdr3_nt: TGCTCCGACAATGAGCAGTTCTTC
d_call: -; j_call: TRBJ2-1; v_call: TRBV6-5; clone_size: -; cdr3_aa: CASSKDRDYERFF; cdr3_nt: TGTGCCAGCAGCAAGGACAGGGACTATGAGCGGTTCTTC
d_call: TRBD1; j_call: TRBJ2-1; v_call: TRBV18; clone_size: -; cdr3_aa: CASSPGQATNEQFF; cdr3_nt: TGTGCCAGCTCACCGGGACAGGCCACGAATGAGCAGTTCTTC
d_call: -; j_call: TRBJ1-2; v_call: TRBV6-1; clone_size: few; cdr3_aa: CASTDGLYGYTF; cdr3_nt: TGTGCCAGCACCGACGGACTCTATGGCTACACCTTC
d_call: TRBD1; j_call: TRBJ2-7; v_call: TRBV11-2; clone_size: -; cdr3_aa: CASSYGQAVTYEQYF; cdr3_nt: TGTGCCAGCAGCTATGGACAGGCCGTTACCTACGAGCAGTACTTC
d_call: -; j_call: TRBJ2-1; v_call: TRBV27; clone_size: once; cdr3_aa: CASGPRVGSYNEQFF; cdr3_nt: TGTGCCAGCGGTCCTCGGGTCGGGTCCTACAATGAGCAGTTCTTC
d_call: -; j_call: TRBJ2-3; v_call: TRBV18; clone_size: -; cdr3_aa: CASSPVVETQYF; cdr3_nt: TGTGCCAGCTCACCAGTGGTGGAGACGCAGTATTTT
d_call: -; j_call: TRBJ2-7; v_call: TRBV5-1; clone_size: -; cdr3_aa: CASSFLDRSYEQYF; cdr3_nt: TGCGCCAGCAGCTTCTTGGACAGATCCTACGAGCAGTACTTC
d_call: -; j_call: TRBJ2-3; v_call: TRBV28; clone_size: -; cdr3_aa: CASSLPQRSDTQYF; cdr3_nt: TGTGCCAGCAGTTTACCCCAGCGTTCAGATACGCAGTATTTT
d_call: -; j_call: TRBJ1-5; v_call: TRBV19; clone_size: -; cdr3_aa: CASTPMGGNQPQHF; cdr3_nt: TGTGCCAGTACCCCTATGGGCGGCAATCAGCCCCAGCATTTT
d_call: TRBD1; j_call: TRBJ2-7; v_call: TRBV11-2; clone_size: -; cdr3_aa: CASSLAGDRVHEQYF; cdr3_nt: TGTGCCAGCAGCTTAGCCGGGGACAGGGTACACGAGCAGTACTTC
d_call: TRBD1; j_call: TRBJ1-4; v_call: TRBV19; clone_size: few; cdr3_aa: CASSRDRDEKLFF; cdr3_nt: TGTGCCAGTAGTCGGGACAGGGATGAAAAACTGTTTTTT
d_call: -; j_call: TRBJ1-4; v_call: TRBV5-1; clone_size: -; cdr3_aa: CASSLIGAAGEKLFF; cdr3_nt: TGCGCCAGCAGCTTGATAGGAGCTGCGGGTGAAAAACTGTTTTTT
d_call: TRBD1; j_call: TRBJ2-1; v_call: TRBV19; clone_size: -; cdr3_aa: CASSKDREYYNEQFF; cdr3_nt: TGTGCCAGTAGTAAGGACAGGGAGTACTACAATGAGCAGTTCTTC
d_call: TRBD1; j_call: TRBJ1-3; v_call: TRBV6-1; clone_size: once; cdr3_aa: CASSGGTGENTIYF; cdr3_nt: TGTGCCAGCAGTGGGGGGACAGGGGAGAACACCATATATTTT
d_call: TRBD1; j_call: TRBJ2-2; v_call: TRBV10-3; clone_size: -; cdr3_aa: CAIRRDRGGTGELFF; cdr3_nt: TGTGCCATCAGGAGGGACAGGGGTGGCACCGGGGAGCTGTTTTTT
d_call: TRBD1; j_call: TRBJ1-1; v_call: TRBV7-9; clone_size: -; cdr3_aa: CASSLLTGVSTEAFF; cdr3_nt: TGTGCCAGCAGCTTACTGACAGGGGTGAGCACTGAAGCTTTCTTT
d_call: TRBD1; j_call: TRBJ1-5; v_call: TRBV19; clone_size: -; cdr3_aa: CASRAGQGLDQPQHF; cdr3_nt: TGTGCCAGTAGAGCGGGACAGGGATTGGATCAGCCCCAGCATTTT
d_call: TRBD1; j_call: TRBJ2-3; v_call: TRBV2; clone_size: -; cdr3_aa: CASGLDRLADTQYF; cdr3_nt: TGTGCCAGCGGGCTGGACAGGCTCGCAGATACGCAGTATTTT
d_call: -; j_call: TRBJ2-3; v_call: TRBV2; clone_size: -; cdr3_aa: CASLQGYSTDTQYF; cdr3_nt: TGTGCCAGCCTCCAGGGGTACTCCACAGATACGCAGTATTTT
d_call: -; j_call: TRBJ1-1; v_call: TRBV14; clone_size: -; cdr3_aa: CASSQDLVGSTEAFF; cdr3_nt: TGTGCCAGCAGCCAAGATCTGGTCGGGAGCACTGAAGCTTTCTTT
d_call: -; j_call: TRBJ2-5; v_call: TRBV5-6; clone_size: -; cdr3_aa: CASSSLAGQETQYF; cdr3_nt: TGTGCCAGCAGCTCATTAGCCGGCCAAGAGACCCAGTACTTC
d_call: TRBD2; j_call: TRBJ2-7; v_call: TRBV9; clone_size: -; cdr3_aa: CASSGTSMDEQYF; cdr3_nt: TGTGCCAGCAGCGGGACTAGTATGGACGAGCAGTACTTC
d_call: TRBD2; j_call: TRBJ2-3; v_call: TRBV23-1; clone_size: -; cdr3_aa: CASSQSASSSGGPYTQYF; cdr3_nt: TGCGCCAGCAGTCAATCTGCGAGTTCCAGCGGGGGGCCTTATACGCAGTATTTT